This is a list of T cell receptor beta chains from one sample in a study of blood T cell repertoires in COVID-19. Profiling relied on immunoSEQ multiplex PCR, and the TCRdb table lists in-frame clones only, not all of them. The sample contains roughly 170,000 clones, 80% to 90% of which appear only once. Sequenced input: peripheral blood. The origin of the receptors is a man in his sixties or seventies with active or convalescent COVID-19. Each CDR3 is given with its conserved first and last residue. A D gene is named only where the DNA matches it firmly. The size field is filled for only some rows; it gives once, few, many or a size class.

TRBV7-8	TRBJ1-5	NA	NA	CASSLSGFDQPQHF	TGTGCCAGCAGCTTATCAGGGTTCGATCAGCCCCAGCATTTT
TRBV19	TRBJ2-5	NA	TRBD1	CASGQGAARETQYF	TGTGCCAGTGGACAGGGGGCGGCCCGAGAGACCCAGTACTTC
TRBV7-9	TRBJ2-1	NA	TRBD2	CASSLALAGSYNEQFF	TGTGCCAGCAGCTTAGCGCTAGCGGGCTCCTACAATGAGCAGTTCTTC
TRBV3-1/TRBV3-2	TRBJ1-3	NA	NA	CASSQGWASSGNTIYF	TGTGCCAGCAGCCAAGGTTGGGCGAGCTCTGGAAACACCATATATTTT
TRBV18	TRBJ1-1	NA	TRBD1	CASSPPSQGAGTEAFF	TGTGCCAGCTCACCACCGTCGCAGGGGGCAGGAACTGAAGCTTTCTTT
TRBV27	TRBJ2-1	NA	NA	CASSFSGTYNEQFF	TGTGCCAGCAGTTTTTCAGGGACCTACAATGAGCAGTTCTTC
TRBV27	TRBJ2-4	NA	NA	CASSPRWAGNIQYF	TGTGCCAGCAGTCCCCGATGGGCTGGAAACATTCAGTACTTC
TRBV2	TRBJ1-2	NA	TRBD1	CASRAQGMEYGYTF	TGTGCCAGCAGGGCACAGGGGATGGAATATGGCTACACCTTC
TRBV28	TRBJ2-7	NA	TRBD2	CASSLGAGGSSYEQYF	TGTGCCAGCAGTTTAGGGGCGGGAGGGAGCTCCTACGAGCAGTACTTC
TRBV19	TRBJ2-7	NA	NA	CASSMKGGAYEQYF	TGTGCCAGTAGTATGAAGGGGGGGGCCTACGAGCAGTACTTC
TRBV18	TRBJ1-5	NA	NA	CASSHEPVYSNQPQHF	TGTGCCAGCTCACACGAACCGGTTTATAGCAATCAGCCCCAGCATTTT
TRBV6-5	TRBJ1-5	NA	TRBD1	CASSKQGATGQPQHF	TGTGCCAGCAGTAAACAGGGGGCTACTGGCCAGCCCCAGCATTTT
TRBV27	TRBJ2-7	NA	NA	CASSPDWTYSYEQYF	TGTGCCAGCAGTCCCGATTGGACATATTCCTACGAGCAGTACTTC
TRBV5-1	TRBJ1-4	NA	TRBD1	CASSRPGTGGVDEKLFF	TGCGCCAGCAGCCGTCCCGGGACAGGGGGCGTTGATGAAAAACTGTTTTTT
TRBV5-4	TRBJ2-2	NA	TRBD2	CASSLTSGRAWGGELFF	TGTGCCAGCAGCCTGACTAGCGGGAGGGCCTGGGGCGGGGAGCTGTTTTTT
TRBV7-2	TRBJ2-1	NA	TRBD2	CASSSGLAGGNEQFF	TGTGCCAGCAGTTCCGGACTAGCGGGGGGGAATGAGCAGTTCTTC
TRBV24-1	TRBJ1-3	NA	TRBD1	CATSDAQGADGNTIYF	TGTGCCACCAGTGATGCACAGGGGGCCGATGGAAACACCATATATTTT
TRBV5-1	TRBJ1-2	NA	TRBD1	CASSLANRGHGYTF	TGCGCCAGCAGCTTGGCCAACAGGGGGCATGGCTACACCTTC
TRBV3-1/TRBV3-2	TRBJ2-5	NA	NA	CASSQNRAETQYF	TGTGCCAGCAGCCAAAACAGGGCGGAGACCCAGTACTTC
TRBV27	TRBJ1-4	NA	NA	CASSVERGGKLFF	TGTGCCAGCAGTGTGGAAAGGGGTGGAAAACTGTTTTTT
TRBV6-1	TRBJ1-6	few	NA	CASSDRLGGWNSPLHF	TGTGCCAGCAGTGATAGGTTGGGGGGGTGGAATTCACCCCTCCACTTT
TRBV18	TRBJ1-2	NA	TRBD1	CASSPPGTGDYGYTF	TGTGCCAGCTCACCTCCCGGGACAGGGGACTATGGCTACACCTTC
TRBV6-5	TRBJ1-2	NA	NA	CASSLQGNYGYTF	TGTGCCAGCAGCCTCCAGGGTAACTATGGCTACACCTTC
TRBV6-5	TRBJ1-5	NA	NA	CASSYVGGRQPQHF	TGTGCCAGCAGTTACGTCGGGGGGCGTCAGCCCCAGCATTTT
TRBV6-5	TRBJ2-3	NA	TRBD2	CASRTSGGTDTQYF	TGTGCCAGCCGGACTAGCGGGGGCACAGATACGCAGTATTTT
TRBV29-1	TRBJ1-5	NA	NA	CSVLLGGTNQPQHF	TGCAGCGTTCTCCTCGGAGGTACGAATCAGCCCCAGCATTTT
TRBV4-1	TRBJ2-3	NA	TRBD2	CASSLPPWGLERSTDTQYF	TGCGCCAGCAGCCTCCCACCGTGGGGACTAGAGCGAAGCACAGATACGCAGTATTTT
TRBV29-1	TRBJ2-5	NA	TRBD1	CSVVTGGLETQYF	TGCAGCGTGGTGACAGGGGGCTTAGAGACCCAGTACTTC
TRBV7-2	TRBJ1-1	NA	NA	CASSWSGVNTEAFF	TGTGCCAGCAGCTGGTCAGGGGTGAACACTGAAGCTTTCTTT
TRBV4-1	TRBJ2-7	NA	TRBD2	CASSQDSSGLSSYEQYF	TGCGCCAGCAGCCAAGACTCTAGCGGGCTTAGCTCCTACGAGCAGTACTTC
TRBV7-9	TRBJ2-7	NA	TRBD1	CASSLGGAGGDTDYEQYF	TGTGCCAGCAGCTTAGGGGGAGCAGGGGGTGATACAGACTACGAGCAGTACTTC
TRBV12-5	TRBJ1-1	NA	NA	CASGWLQEGENTEAFF	TGTGCTAGTGGTTGGCTCCAAGAGGGGGAGAACACTGAAGCTTTCTTT
TRBV7-2	TRBJ2-5	NA	NA	CASSLYGNEETQYF	TGTGCCAGCAGCTTATACGGGAACGAAGAGACCCAGTACTTC
TRBV5-1	TRBJ1-1	NA	TRBD1	CASSLVGRGDTEAFF	TGCGCCAGCAGCTTGGTAGGCAGGGGGGACACTGAAGCTTTCTTT
TRBV11-3	TRBJ2-1	NA	NA	CASSLEPLVNEQFF	TGTGCCAGCAGCTTAGAACCCCTAGTGAATGAGCAGTTCTTC
TRBV9	TRBJ1-6	NA	NA	CASSVYDRSSYNSPLHF	TGTGCCAGCAGCGTCTATGACAGGAGCTCCTATAATTCACCCCTCCACTTT
TRBV28	TRBJ2-1	NA	NA	CASSLWSGNEQFF	TGTGCCAGCAGTTTATGGTCGGGCAATGAGCAGTTCTTC
TRBV25-1	TRBJ1-2	NA	TRBD1	CASNRGLGGYTF	TGTGCCTCAAACAGGGGGCTGGGTGGCTACACCTTC
TRBV4-3	TRBJ1-2	NA	NA	CASSPPGPHYGYTF	TGCGCCAGCAGCCCCCCAGGCCCTCATTATGGCTACACCTTC
TRBV15	TRBJ1-6	few	NA	CATSRGLSSPLHF	TGTGCCACCAGCAGGGGGCTTAGTTCACCCCTCCACTTT
TRBV28	TRBJ2-7	NA	NA	CASPPSLWIGSYEQYF	TGTGCCAGTCCCCCCTCCCTGTGGATCGGGTCCTACGAGCAGTACTTC
TRBV15	TRBJ2-7	NA	TRBD2	CATSRPPGGSYEQYF	TGTGCCACCAGCAGACCTCCGGGGGGTTCCTACGAGCAGTACTTC
TRBV6-4	TRBJ1-5	NA	NA	CASSLERGQPQHF	TGTGCCAGCAGTTTAGAGCGGGGTCAGCCCCAGCATTTT